This entry lists 3 T cell receptor beta chains sequenced from one sample in a study of cytomegalovirus exposure and HLA in healthy donors. Generated by immunoSEQ multiplex PCR, the TCRdb table keeps only in-frame clones and is missing some. The sample shows approximately 150,000 clones, about four fifths of them seen only once. The material sequenced was PBMCs. The receptors stem from a man younger than 45 in good health and CMV-seropositive.

CDR3 nucleotide sequence: TGTGCCTGGATCACTTGGGACAGGGGCTCGGGAAACACCATATATTTT. Protein sequence: CAWITWDRGSGNTIYF. The chain employs TRBV30 and TRBJ1-3; the match to TRBD1 covers 10 bases. CDR3 size: 16 residues. Germline V gene data show CDR1 as GTSNPN and CDR2 as SVGIG (reference sequence). The junction had 10 bases not matched to a gene; V was cut back by 4 bases and J by 4 bases.

This sequence joins TRBV5-1 and TRBJ2-7; TRBD2 aligns across 9 bases. The V segment lost 3 bases and the J segment 0 bases; nucleotides outside the gene matches: 4. This CDR3 contains 15 residues. Germline CDR1 is SGHRS and CDR2 is YFSETQ. CDR3 amino acids: CASSSGTSRSYEQYF. CDR3 DNA: TGCGCCAGCAGCTCCGGGACTAGCCGCTCCTACGAGCAGTACTTC.

J is TRBJ2-7 and V is TRBV28; maybe TRBD1 (6 bases). The CDR3 is 16 amino acids. The ends were cut back, 5 bases at V and 4 bases at J, with 21 bases in the middle. CDR1 and CDR2 from the germline V gene are MDHEN and SYDVKM. CDR3 protein: CASSPSRWGRGYEQYF. In nucleotides, the CDR3 is TGTGCCAGCAGTCCCTCCCGGTGGGGGCGCGGGTACGAGCAGTACTTC.